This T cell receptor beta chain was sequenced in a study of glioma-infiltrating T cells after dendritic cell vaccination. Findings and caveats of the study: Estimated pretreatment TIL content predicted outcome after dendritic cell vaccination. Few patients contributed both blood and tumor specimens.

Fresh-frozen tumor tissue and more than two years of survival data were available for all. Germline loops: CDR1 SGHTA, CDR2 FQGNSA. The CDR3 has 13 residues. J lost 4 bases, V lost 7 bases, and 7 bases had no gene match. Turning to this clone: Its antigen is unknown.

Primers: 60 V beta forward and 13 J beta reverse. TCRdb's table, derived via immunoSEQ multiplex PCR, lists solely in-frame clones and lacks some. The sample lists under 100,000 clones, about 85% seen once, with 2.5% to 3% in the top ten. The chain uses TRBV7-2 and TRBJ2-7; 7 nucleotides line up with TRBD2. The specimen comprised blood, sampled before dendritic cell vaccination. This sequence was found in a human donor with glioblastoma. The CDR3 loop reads CASTRQRGYEQYF. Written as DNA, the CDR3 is TGTGCCAGCACCCGCCAGCGGGGATACGAGCAGTACTTC.